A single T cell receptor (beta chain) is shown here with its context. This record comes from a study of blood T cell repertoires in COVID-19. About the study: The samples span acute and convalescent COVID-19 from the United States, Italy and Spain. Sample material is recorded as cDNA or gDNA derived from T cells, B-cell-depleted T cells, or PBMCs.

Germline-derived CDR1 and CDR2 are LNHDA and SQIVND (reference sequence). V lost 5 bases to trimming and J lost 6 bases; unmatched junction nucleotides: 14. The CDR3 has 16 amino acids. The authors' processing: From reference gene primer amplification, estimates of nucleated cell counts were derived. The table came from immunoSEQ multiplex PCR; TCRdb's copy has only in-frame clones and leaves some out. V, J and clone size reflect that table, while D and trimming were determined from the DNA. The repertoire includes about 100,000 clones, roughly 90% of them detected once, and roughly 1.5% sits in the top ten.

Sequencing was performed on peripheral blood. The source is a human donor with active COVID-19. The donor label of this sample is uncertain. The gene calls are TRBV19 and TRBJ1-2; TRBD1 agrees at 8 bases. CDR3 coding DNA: TGTGCCAGTAGTTGGGGGTTTCCAGGGGGCGAGAATGGCTACACCTTC. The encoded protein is CASSWGFPGGENGYTF.